Below are 13 T cell receptor beta chains sequenced from a single sample in a study of vaccination and CD4 T cells after COVID-19. Regarding treatment: approximately nine-day PBMC culture with coronavirus spike peptide pools or control peptides (ViraFEST assay). An Oncomine TCR Beta short-read assay was used to sequence the DNA from cultured CD4+ T cells. Using its own MiXCR run on the PCR reads, TCRdb lists one record per CDR3 protein. Among a few thousand distinct CDR3 sequences, about 32% were seen once, and the ten largest hold 34%. Their antigens remain unidentified. The sample was CD4+ T cells from blood, cultured in vitro, taken after SARS-CoV-2 vaccination. All receptors come from a human donor who had recovered from COVID-19.

This clonotype is labeled large. The rearrangement links TRBV7-9 to TRBJ1-1; 10 bases are a match to TRBD1. CDR3 length: 15 residues. Germline CDR1 SEHNR, CDR2 FQNEAQ (reference sequence). V shed 5 bases, J shed 5 bases, and the junction held 8 bases outside the gene matches. CDR3 amino acids: CASSATRTGGTEAFF. CDR3 sequence (DNA): TGTGCCAGCAGCGCCACCCGGACAGGGGGTACTGAAGCTTTCTTT.

The chain is built from TRBV20-1 and TRBJ1-2; D ambiguous. CDR1 and CDR2 from the germline V gene are DFQATT and SNEGSKA (reference sequence). V lost 2 bases and J lost 5, with 12 bases in between. The CDR3 runs 13 residues. The CDR3 DNA reads as TGCAGTGCTAGACTGGCGGGGAGGTATGGCTACACCTTC. Protein product: CSARLAGRYGYTF.

This sequence joins TRBV27 and TRBJ2-6, with D maybe TRBD2 (5 bases). Germline V gives CDR1 MNHEY, CDR2 SMNVEV (reference sequence). The CDR3 has 15 residues. V was pared by 3 bases and J by 3 bases, with 9 bases between. The CDR3 sequence: CASSFSGFGANVLTF. CDR3 bases: TGTGCCAGCAGTTTCTCGGGGTTTGGGGCCAACGTCCTGACTTTC.

This chain links TRBV20-1 with TRBJ2-3; tentatively, D is TRBD2 (6 bases). Germline V lookup: CDR1 DFQATT, CDR2 SNEGSKA (reference sequence). Trimming stripped 5 bases from V and 0 bases from J, with 12 bases between. This CDR3 comprises 14 residues. CDR3 coding DNA: TGCAGTGCTGCGGGATTCCCTAGCACAGATACGCAGTATTTT. Amino acids: CSAAGFPSTDTQYF.

This clonotype was picked up one time. The rearrangement joins TRBV18 to TRBJ2-7, with D tentatively TRBD1 (5 bases). The CDR3 has 14 amino acids. V was cut by 6 bases and J by 2 bases, with 14 bases left in between. Germline loops: CDR1 KGHSH, CDR2 LQKENI. DNA for the CDR3: TGTGCCAGCTCGCCGAACAGGTTCCCCTACGAGCAGTACTTC. Its protein product is CASSPNRFPYEQYF.

This rearrangement joins TRBV30 to TRBJ2-7; TRBD2 aligns across 9 bases. The CDR3 has 16 amino acids. Trimming removed 8 bases from V and 2 bases from J; junction bases left unmatched: 16. Germline V gene sequence: CDR1 GTSNPN, CDR2 SVGIG (reference sequence). The CDR3 nucleotides read TGTGCCGGGGCACCCCTCGGTAGCGGGAGTCCCTACGAGCAGTACTTC. This sequence encodes CAGAPLGSGSPYEQYF.

This sequence joins TRBV7-2 and TRBJ1-6; a possible D gene is TRBD1 (5 bases). The V and J ends lost 2 bases and 7 bases respectively, with 9 bases between them. Germline V lookup: CDR1 SGHTA, CDR2 FQGNSA. The CDR3 sequence is 14 residues long. The CDR3 region is CASSLRAGNSPLHF. CDR3 DNA sequence: TGTGCCAGCAGCTTAAGGGCAGGGAATTCACCCCTCCACTTT.

This chain uses TRBV28 with TRBJ1-2; D is unclear. The CDR3 spans 14 residues. CDR1 MDHEN and CDR2 SYDVKM come from the germline V gene. V lost 6 bases to trimming and J lost 6 bases, with 17 bases between them. The CDR3 sequence: CASSPPWGRNGYTF. The CDR3 DNA reads as TGTGCCAGCAGCCCCCCGTGGGGAAGGAATGGCTACACCTTC.

There are a few counts of this clonotype. The rearrangement links TRBV12-3 or TRBV12-4 to TRBJ1-5, with D tentatively TRBD1 (5 bases). The CDR3 totals 14 residues. V gave up 1 base and J gave up 2 bases, with 6 bases separating them. DNA of the CDR3: TGTGCCAGCAGTTTAGGCAGGGGCAATCAGCCCCAGCATTTT. Protein product: CASSLGRGNQPQHF.

The chain links TRBV20-1 to TRBJ1-4; TRBD1 might be the D (6 bases). The germline V and J ends were trimmed by 5 bases and 6 bases, with 13 bases remaining between them. Germline CDR1 is DFQATT and CDR2 is SNEGSKA (reference sequence). There are 13 residues in the CDR3. In DNA, the CDR3 is TGCAGTGCTCTAACGGGGGGCGATGAAAAACTGTTTTTT. This encodes CSALTGGDEKLFF.

Comment on this clonotype: At one boundary the junction diverges from the germline segment, which might be a read error. The gene calls are TRBV7-2 and TRBJ2-7, with D hard to call. CDR3 size: 11 residues. Per germline, CDR1 SGHTA and CDR2 FQGNSA. DNA of the CDR3: TGTGCCAGCGGCTTAGGCGGCGAGCAGTACTTC. It codes for CASGLGGEQYF.

The chain recombines TRBV20-1 with TRBJ2-3, with D tentatively TRBD2 (5 bases). Germline loops: CDR1 DFQATT, CDR2 SNEGSKA (reference sequence). V was clipped by 5 bases and J by 1 base, with 13 bases between them. The CDR3 length is 14 residues. The CDR3 region is CSADRDSGTDTQYF. The CDR3 DNA follows: TGCAGTGCTGATCGGGATAGCGGCACAGATACGCAGTATTTT.

The chain is built from TRBV7-2 and TRBJ2-3; no reliable D call. CDR1 and CDR2 (germline): SGHTA, FQGNSA. CDR3 size: 11 residues. V lost 5 bases to trimming and J lost 6 bases, with 6 bases between them. CDR3 bases: TGTGCCAGCAGCCCTCTGGATACGCAGTATTTT. Residues: CASSPLDTQYF.